Listed below are T cell receptor beta chains from one sample, sequenced in a study of cytomegalovirus exposure and HLA in healthy donors. Sequenced by immunoSEQ multiplex PCR; TCRdb stores in-frame clones only, minus some. The sample has roughly 110,000 clones; less than 85% are singletons. Sequenced input: PBMCs. These TCRs come from a man between 60 and 75 years old in good health and CMV-seronegative. CDR3s leave out the opening cysteine and the closing phenylalanine or tryptophan. The D gene is left open where the match is weak. The listing skips clone size in some rows; elsewhere it reads once, few, many or a size class.

>TRBV5-1|TRBD2|TRBJ2-5|-
ASSLLAGSEETQY
>TRBV4-2|-|TRBJ1-2|few
ASSQGQKYGYT
>TRBV7-2|-|TRBJ1-1|-
ASRNPQMNTEAF
>TRBV5-1|TRBD1|TRBJ2-2|-
ASSLGQGTGELF
>TRBV6-5|-|TRBJ1-1|few
ASRPWAGPNTEAF
>TRBV5-1|TRBD1|TRBJ1-1|-
ASRLGGTGDLGAF
>TRBV6-1|-|-|-
ASSTGRGAYEQY
>TRBV12-5|TRBD1|TRBJ2-7|-
ASGLGTGSYEQY
>TRBV19|TRBD1|TRBJ1-1|few
ASIDRGDTEAF
>TRBV6-6|-|TRBJ2-7|-
ASSGDRSGEQY
>TRBV4-3|TRBD1|TRBJ2-6|-
ASSPGQGLYSGANVLT
>TRBV19|-|TRBJ1-1|few
ASIRGRDTEAF
>TRBV7-2|-|TRBJ2-5|-
ASSPQLEETQY
>TRBV5-1|TRBD1|TRBJ2-1|-
ASSYQTGTVNNEQF
>TRBV5-1|-|TRBJ1-1|-
ASSRRTANTEAF
>TRBV30|TRBD1|TRBJ1-2|once
AWTYQGAVSYGYT
>TRBV11-3|-|TRBJ1-1|-
ASSLGTGKTEAF
>TRBV7-2|TRBD1|TRBJ1-1|-
ASSLRTGGAF
>TRBV9|TRBD2|TRBJ2-3|-
ASSVAAGGLTTDTQY
>TRBV27|-|TRBJ1-5|-
ASSLRGSNQPQH
>TRBV9|TRBD1|TRBJ1-1|-
ASSPQGMDDTEAF
>TRBV7-8|TRBD1|TRBJ1-1|-
ASSLRGGQGGRVRTEAF
>TRBV21-1|-|TRBJ2-3|-
ASSRVRTGGTDTQY
>TRBV4-1|-|TRBJ1-3|-
ASSRESTGDFSGNTIY
>TRBV2|-|TRBJ1-2|-
ASSEQASYGYT
>TRBV28|-|TRBJ1-3|-
ASRLPGNTIY
>TRBV7-3|TRBD2|TRBJ2-3|-
ASRSAGGADTQY
>TRBV2|TRBD1|TRBJ1-4|-
ASSLDRGHEKLF
>TRBV5-4|-|TRBJ1-6|-
ASSLATGTYNSPLH
>TRBV30|TRBD1|TRBJ1-5|-
AWARGLGNQPQH
>TRBV5-1|-|TRBJ1-4|few
ASSRGRWDEKLF
>TRBV18|TRBD1|TRBJ2-5|-
ASSPPGQGQETQY
>TRBV2|-|TRBJ1-1|-
ASTVGSDRSKAF
>TRBV9|-|TRBJ2-2|few
ASSTDPIPNTGELF
>TRBV5-6|TRBD2|TRBJ2-1|-
ASSLPSGRPDEQF
>TRBV7-2|-|TRBJ1-2|once
ASSFFGRTEGYT
>TRBV4-1|TRBD2|TRBJ2-3|-
ASSQAGTSGERDTQY
>TRBV4-3|-|TRBJ1-4|-
ASSQEDSRNEKLF
>TRBV10-3|-|TRBJ2-5|once
AISEWGQGGQETQY
>TRBV19|-|TRBJ2-2|-
ASSIGSKGGAAGELF
>TRBV7-2|TRBD1|TRBJ1-6|-
ASSDRGLGSPLH
>TRBV18|-|TRBJ1-1|-
ASSPGQQNTEAF
>TRBV27|-|TRBJ1-2|-
ASSLGGFPYGYT
>TRBV7-6|TRBD1|TRBJ2-3|once
ASSWTGGGDTQY
>TRBV2|TRBD1|TRBJ1-5|-
ASSSGTGGPVGNQPQH
>TRBV2|-|TRBJ1-4|-
ASSVGHLEKLF
>TRBV6-5|-|TRBJ1-1|-
ASSEGDVLTEAF
>TRBV7-2|TRBD2|TRBJ2-4|-
ASSSTGGRNIQY
>TRBV5-6|TRBD1|TRBJ2-7|-
ASSLKGTGSYEQY
>TRBV18|-|TRBJ2-7|-
ASSPSVYEQY
>TRBV28|TRBD1|TRBJ1-2|-
ASSPGGGGYGYT
>TRBV5-1|-|TRBJ2-6|-
ASSPTGPGANVLT
>TRBV11-2|-|TRBJ1-4|-
ASSSPPGGTTNEKLF
>TRBV5-1|TRBD1|TRBJ1-2|once
ASSQTGGFDGYT
>TRBV14|-|TRBJ1-6|once
ASSQVGSSYNSPLH